The clone carrying this T cell receptor (beta chain) appeared a single time. No antigen is known for it. The sample originates from a study of T cell responses to AZD1222 COVID-19 vaccine. Regarding the study as a whole: The reported proportion of spike-specific TCRs targeting unmutated variant regions was nearly half. Of the AZD1222 recipients, only five to seven were seropositive at baseline.

The data were produced by immunoSEQ multiplex PCR, yet TCRdb's version contains in-frame clones alone and is incomplete. The data show 84,000 or so clones, under 95% seen once. CDR3 length equals 15 residues. The junction had 5 bases not matched to a gene; V was cut back by 4 bases and J by 6 bases. CDR1 is LGHNA and CDR2 is YNFKEQ in the germline V gene. The rearrangement joins TRBV4-2 to TRBJ2-2; 10 bases are shared with TRBD2. The sequenced sample was peripheral blood, obtained on day 0 of MenACWY control vaccination. The TCR was taken from an adult in good health. CDR3 nucleotides: TGTGCCAGCAGCCTTCAGCGGGGGGGCCCCGGGGAGCTGTTTTTT. This gives the protein CASSLQRGGPGELFF.